This is a list of T cell receptor beta chains from one sample in a study of cytomegalovirus exposure and HLA in healthy donors. Method: immunoSEQ multiplex PCR; TCRdb's copy keeps in-frame clones and lacks some. The top ten hold 0.5% to 0.65% of the sample, which has more than 90,000 clones, roughly 72% seen once. The source material was PBMCs. These receptors all stem from a man aged 25-45 years in good health and CMV-seronegative. Both conserved end residues are part of each CDR3. The D gene is left open where the match is weak. Size values are once, few and many counts, or a class for expanded clones, and some rows have none.

clone_size | j_call | v_call | d_call | cdr3_aa | cdr3_nt
few | TRBJ2-7 | TRBV27 | . | CAVQGSYEQYF | TGTGCCGTGCAGGGATCGTACGAGCAGTACTTC
. | TRBJ2-7 | TRBV7-2 | . | CASSWIFEGSYEQYF | TGTGCCAGCAGCTGGATTTTTGAGGGCTCCTACGAGCAGTACTTC
few | TRBJ1-1 | TRBV7-9 | . | CASSTTGDEAFF | TGTGCCAGCAGCACGACGGGAGACGAAGCTTTCTTT
. | TRBJ2-3 | TRBV6-6 | TRBD2 | CASSLGLAGTDTQYF | TGTGCCAGCAGCCTGGGACTAGCGGGCACAGATACGCAGTATTTT
. | TRBJ2-2 | TRBV4-2 | . | CASSQDLIGGPDTGELFF | TGTGCCAGCAGCCAAGATCTTATCGGGGGGCCGGACACCGGGGAGCTGTTTTTT
. | TRBJ2-1 | TRBV7-3 | TRBD1 | CASSSGTDSYNEQFF | TGTGCCAGCAGCTCCGGGACAGACTCCTACAATGAGCAGTTCTTC
. | TRBJ2-2 | TRBV11-3 | . | CASSFWSTGELFF | TGTGCCAGCAGCTTTTGGTCGACAGGGGAGCTGTTTTTT
. | TRBJ2-3 | TRBV7-8 | TRBD1 | CASRDRGQGPDTQYF | TGTGCCAGCAGGGACAGGGGCCAGGGCCCAGATACGCAGTATTTT
. | TRBJ1-2 | TRBV7-2 | TRBD1 | CASSPDRDGYTF | TGTGCCAGCAGCCCAGACAGGGACGGCTACACCTTC
. | TRBJ1-1 | TRBV6-1 | . | CASSEDPPGRTEAFF | TGTGCCAGCAGTGAAGACCCCCCAGGGAGGACTGAAGCTTTCTTT
few | TRBJ1-3 | TRBV7-9 | . | CASSLGTGSGNTIYF | TGTGCCAGCAGCTTAGGTACAGGCTCTGGAAACACCATATATTTT
. | TRBJ1-1 | TRBV14 | . | CASSQLPTVMNTEAFF | TGTGCCAGCAGCCAACTACCCACAGTTATGAACACTGAAGCTTTCTTT
. | TRBJ2-3 | TRBV5-6 | TRBD1 | CASSLADRVTDTQYF | TGTGCCAGCAGCTTGGCGGACAGGGTCACAGATACGCAGTATTTT
. | TRBJ1-2 | TRBV5-1 | . | CASSSGTNYGYTF | TGCGCCAGCAGCTCCGGGACAAACTATGGCTACACCTTC
once | TRBJ2-7 | TRBV27 | . | CASSLRGPLSYEQYF | TGTGCCAGCAGTTTGCGGGGCCCCCTCTCCTACGAGCAGTACTTC
. | TRBJ1-5 | TRBV27 | TRBD1 | CASSFNRGQANQPQHF | TGTGCCAGCAGTTTCAACAGGGGGCAGGCCAATCAGCCCCAGCATTTT
. | TRBJ2-3 | TRBV19 | TRBD1 | CASSRNRDRGSTDTQYF | TGTGCCAGTAGTAGAAACCGGGACAGGGGGAGCACAGATACGCAGTATTTT
. | TRBJ2-3 | TRBV2 | . | CASSGTALNTDTQYF | TGTGCCAGCAGTGGGACAGCCCTAAACACAGATACGCAGTATTTT
. | TRBJ2-2 | TRBV27 | TRBD1 | CASSLYPGQGDTGELFF | TGTGCCAGCAGTTTATACCCGGGACAGGGGGACACCGGGGAGCTGTTTTTT
. | TRBJ1-2 | TRBV7-2 | . | CASSLPRNYGYTF | TGTGCCAGCAGCCTCCCCAGGAACTATGGCTACACCTTC
. | TRBJ2-7 | TRBV7-9 | . | CASTSGYEQYF | TGTGCCAGCACCTCGGGGTACGAGCAGTACTTC
. | TRBJ1-2 | TRBV11-2 | . | CASSPSTGIYGYTF | TGTGCCAGCAGCCCCAGTACAGGGATCTATGGCTACACCTTC
once | TRBJ1-2 | TRBV19 | . | CASSSRGYGYTF | TGTGCCAGTAGTTCCAGGGGATATGGCTACACCTTC
. | TRBJ1-1 | TRBV28 | . | CASSFMGAVTEAFF | TGTGCCAGCAGTTTTATGGGGGCAGTCACTGAAGCTTTCTTT
. | TRBJ2-5 | TRBV5-4 | TRBD2 | CASSLVPSGPQETQYF | TGTGCCAGCAGCTTGGTGCCTAGCGGACCACAAGAGACCCAGTACTTC
. | TRBJ1-1 | TRBV7-9 | TRBD1 | CASSTGQGMNTEAFF | TGTGCCAGCAGCACGGGACAGGGGATGAACACTGAAGCTTTCTTT
few | TRBJ2-1 | TRBV7-2 | . | CASSLVLSTDHEQFF | TGTGCCAGCAGCTTAGTCCTGTCGACAGATCATGAGCAGTTCTTC
. | TRBJ2-2 | TRBV7-9 | . | CARRAVVDGELFF | TGTGCCCGCCGAGCGGTTGTGGACGGGGAGCTGTTTTTT
. | TRBJ1-2 | TRBV10-3 | . | CAISEYTGYGYTF | TGTGCCATCAGTGAGTACACAGGGTATGGCTACACCTTC
. | TRBJ1-2 | TRBV29-1 | . | CSVDMGWGGANYGYTF | TGCAGCGTTGATATGGGATGGGGGGGAGCTAACTATGGCTACACCTTC
. | TRBJ1-5 | TRBV5-1 | TRBD1 | CASSPGQGAQPQHF | TGCGCCAGCAGCCCCGGACAGGGTGCTCAGCCCCAGCATTTT
. | TRBJ1-4 | TRBV15 | . | CATSRVGGDNEKLFF | TGTGCCACCAGCAGAGTCGGAGGGGATAACGAAAAACTGTTTTTT
. | TRBJ2-5 | TRBV29-1 | TRBD2 | CSFRGAGGGETQYF | TGCAGCTTCCGGGGGGCGGGAGGAGGAGAGACCCAGTACTTC
. | TRBJ1-1 | TRBV16 | TRBD1 | CASTAGGAGMNTEAFF | TGTGCCAGCACCGCAGGGGGCGCAGGAATGAACACTGAAGCTTTCTTT
. | TRBJ1-2 | TRBV6-5 | . | CASRREWNYGYTF | TGTGCCAGCAGGAGGGAGTGGAACTATGGCTACACCTTC
. | TRBJ1-2 | TRBV19 | . | CASSGQRANYGYTF | TGTGCCAGTAGTGGACAGCGAGCTAACTATGGCTACACCTTC
once | TRBJ2-5 | TRBV6-1 | TRBD1 | CASSRQGLETQYF | TGTGCCAGCAGCCGACAGGGGCTGGAGACCCAGTACTTC
few | TRBJ1-5 | TRBV5-6 | . | CASSSGSVSNQPQHF | TGTGCCAGCAGCTCAGGGTCGGTTTCGAATCAGCCCCAGCATTTT
. | TRBJ2-7 | TRBV6-6 | . | CASRDLFGGYEQYF | TGTGCCAGCAGGGATTTATTCGGCGGCTACGAGCAGTACTTC
. | TRBJ1-2 | TRBV6-1 | . | CASSEFLDGGYTF | TGTGCCAGCAGTGAATTTTTAGATGGTGGCTACACCTTC
once | TRBJ1-2 | TRBV9 | TRBD1 | CASSRSNRQGFYGYTF | TGTGCCAGCAGCCGATCTAACCGACAGGGATTTTATGGCTACACCTTC
. | TRBJ2-2 | TRBV4-2 | TRBD1 | CASSQGQGANTGELFF | TGTGCCAGCAGCCAAGGGCAGGGGGCGAACACCGGGGAGCTGTTTTTT
. | TRBJ2-5 | TRBV9 | TRBD2 | CASSARGGQQETQYF | TGTGCCAGCAGCGCTCGGGGGGGGCAACAAGAGACCCAGTACTTC
. | TRBJ2-4 | TRBV28 | TRBD1 | CASSLRGSGQGATKNIQYF | TGTGCCAGCAGTTTACGAGGGTCGGGACAGGGGGCGACCAAAAACATTCAGTACTTC
. | TRBJ1-1 | TRBV19 | TRBD1 | CATYRGRTEAFF | TGTGCCACATACAGGGGACGGACTGAAGCTTTCTTT
. | TRBJ2-2 | TRBV27 | . | CASMTRLGEVAGELFF | TGTGCCAGCATGACGAGGCTCGGGGAGGTCGCCGGGGAGCTGTTTTTT